Following are 27 T cell receptor beta chains from one sample sequenced in a study of graft-versus-host responses after intestinal transplantation. Their specific antigens are unknown. Produced via immunoSEQ multiplex PCR; TCRdb's table is partial and in-frame only. The repertoire includes 90,000 to 120,000 clones, roughly 89% of them detected once, and less than 0.85% sits in the top ten. The sample consisted of unstimulated CD4+ T cells sorted from spleen or lymph node cells, taken before transplant. Source of these receptors: a human donor who was the organ donor for an intestinal transplant.

The J gene is TRBJ2-7, the V gene TRBV28; 11 nucleotides align to TRBD1. The CDR3 is 16 residues long. Germline V gene lookup returns CDR1 MDHEN and CDR2 SYDVKM. V was clipped by 7 bases and J by 2 bases; unmatched bases: 10. CDR3 loop: CASTLPRGQGAYEQYF. The CDR3 DNA is TGTGCCAGCACCCTACCTAGGGGACAGGGGGCCTACGAGCAGTACTTC.

The chain has TRBV7-2 and TRBJ2-7, with D hard to call. Germline CDR1 reads SGHTA; CDR2 reads FQGNSA. The CDR3 extends over 11 amino acids. The V and J ends lost 5 bases and 5 bases respectively, with 7 bases between them. The CDR3 bases are TGTGCCAGCAGCCTAGACCACGAGCAGTACTTC. This translates into CASSLDHEQYF.

The chain links TRBV19 to TRBJ2-5, with D perhaps matching TRBD1 or TRBD2 (6 bases each). From germline, CDR1 is LNHDA and CDR2 SQIVND (reference sequence). The CDR3 has 15 residues. V was cut by 6 bases and J by 2 bases, with 16 bases left in between. The CDR3 DNA reads TGTGCCAGTAGCGTTTTTATAGGGGGGCAAGAGACCCAGTACTTC. It specifies CASSVFIGGQETQYF.

As regards this clone: One end of the junction is discordant with germline, which a read error may explain. The genes are TRBV7-9 and TRBJ1-1, with unresolved D. This CDR3 is built from 9 residues. Per germline, CDR1 SEHNR and CDR2 FQNEAQ (reference sequence). CDR3 DNA sequence: TGTGCCAGCAGCTTGACCCTCCAGTTT. This translates into CASSLTLQF.

Only one count was recorded for this clone. The chain has TRBV19 and TRBJ1-1, with D unclear. Germline V CDR1 and CDR2: LNHDA, SQIVND (reference sequence). The CDR3 is 13 amino acids. Between the trimmed V and J ends, which lost 5 bases and 1 base, there was a span of 8 bases. The CDR3 DNA sequence: TGTGCCAGTAGTCCCCGGGAGAACACTGAAGCTTTCTTT. This sequence encodes CASSPRENTEAFF.

V is TRBV6-1 and J is TRBJ1-5; a possible D gene is TRBD1 (6 bases). V was shortened by 8 bases and J by 3 bases, with 11 bases between the two germline ends. CDR1 is MNHNS and CDR2 is SASEGT in the germline V gene. CDR3 length equals 13 residues. The CDR3: CASGLGANQPQHF. CDR3 coding DNA: TGTGCCAGCGGGCTGGGGGCCAATCAGCCCCAGCATTTT.

The chain uses TRBV11-2 and TRBJ1-6; a possible D gene is TRBD1 (5 bases). CDR3 length equals 13 residues. CDR1 is SGHAT and CDR2 is FQNNGV in the germline V gene. The germline V and J ends were trimmed by 2 bases and 10 bases, with 9 bases remaining between them. The CDR3 region is CASSLQGFSPLHF. The DNA of the CDR3 is TGTGCCAGCAGCTTACAGGGTTTCTCACCCCTCCACTTT.

V and J are TRBV9 and TRBJ2-7; D might be TRBD2 (7 bases). V lost 4 bases and J 0 bases, leaving 17 bases between the germline ends. From germline, CDR1 is SGDLS and CDR2 YYNGEE. The CDR3 is 16 residues long. CDR3 residues: CASSPPGASGSYEQYF. The CDR3 bases are TGTGCCAGCAGCCCCCCGGGGGCTAGCGGCTCCTACGAGCAGTACTTC.

This clone has only one observation. The gene calls are TRBV7-3 and TRBJ2-3; D ambiguous. CDR1 SGHTA and CDR2 FQGTGA come from the germline V gene. Trimming removed 5 bases from V and 0 bases from J, with 12 bases in between. The CDR3 loop spans 15 amino acids. CDR3 sequence reads: CASSLNYLSTDTQYF. CDR3 coding DNA: TGTGCCAGCAGCCTCAACTACCTAAGCACAGATACGCAGTATTTT.

The chain is built from TRBV10-2 and TRBJ1-1, with D hard to call. Germline assignment: CDR1 WSHSY and CDR2 SAAADI. CDR3 length equals 14 residues. V dropped 4 bases and J dropped 1 base, with 10 bases sitting between them. This CDR3 is CASSGGHENTEAFF. The CDR3 DNA follows: TGCGCCAGCAGTGGTGGTCATGAGAACACTGAAGCTTTCTTT.

The J gene is TRBJ1-3, the V gene TRBV5-6; a weak D match, TRBD1 (6 bases). This CDR3 is 15 amino acids long. V was cut by 1 base and J by 4 bases, with 12 bases left in between. Germline-derived CDR1 and CDR2 are SGHDT and YYEEEE. The CDR3 DNA reads TGTGCCAGCAGCTTGTTTGGGACACAAGGAAACACCATATATTTT. Encoded protein: CASSLFGTQGNTIYF.

The chain employs TRBV7-9 and TRBJ2-2, with a tentative D call TRBD1 (5 bases). In germline, CDR1 is SEHNR, CDR2 FQNEAQ (reference sequence). The V end was cut by 3 bases, the J end by 4 bases, with 12 bases between. The CDR3 sequence is 15 residues long. CDR3 in amino acids: CASSFSRARTGELFF. DNA of the CDR3: TGTGCCAGCAGCTTTAGCAGGGCTCGCACCGGGGAGCTGTTTTTT.

This clone has only a few counts. In DNA, the CDR3 is TGCGCCAGCAGCCAAGATAGCCCTTCCTACGAGCAGTACTTC. This translates into CASSQDSPSYEQYF. The rearrangement uses TRBV4-1 and TRBJ2-7, with D unclear. V was shortened by 0 bases and J by 1 base, with 7 bases between the two germline ends. Per germline, CDR1 MGHRA and CDR2 YSYEKL. The CDR3 runs to 14 residues.

The rearrangement uses TRBV7-3 and TRBJ2-3; D ambiguous. Germline loops: CDR1 SGHTA, CDR2 FQGTGA. The V end was cut by 5 bases, the J end by 3 bases, with 15 bases between. The CDR3 consists of 15 residues. The CDR3 nucleotides read TGTGCCAGCAGCCCCCATAATCTGGGGACAGATACGCAGTATTTT. This encodes CASSPHNLGTDTQYF.

V is TRBV5-4 and J is TRBJ1-2; possible D gene TRBD1, 6 bases. The V end was cut by 4 bases, the J end by 3 bases, with 13 bases between. Germline V gene sequence: CDR1 SGHNT, CDR2 YYREEE (reference sequence). This CDR3 has 14 amino acids. The CDR3 reads CASSPQGRHYGYTF. The CDR3 coding sequence is TGTGCCAGCAGCCCACAGGGACGGCACTATGGCTACACCTTC.

This sequence joins TRBV11-3 and TRBJ2-3; 8 nucleotides agree with TRBD1. J lost 0 bases, V lost 3 bases, and 5 bases had no gene match. The CDR3 has 16 amino acids. Germline-derived CDR1 and CDR2 are SGHNT and YENEEA. The DNA for the CDR3 is TGTGCCAGCAGCTTTGGGACAGGCCATAGCACAGATACGCAGTATTTT. Translating gives CASSFGTGHSTDTQYF.

The chain joins TRBV19 to TRBJ2-5, with TRBD2 matching over 9 bases. This CDR3 is 17 amino acids long. Trimming cost V 0 bases and J 5 bases; bases outside gene matches: 10. Germline V gene lookup returns CDR1 LNHDA and CDR2 SQIVND (reference sequence). CDR3 in amino acids: CASSIDVGSGSAETQYF. In nucleotides, the CDR3 is TGTGCCAGTAGTATAGATGTGGGTAGCGGGAGTGCGGAGACCCAGTACTTC.

This rearrangement joins TRBV2 to TRBJ2-3, with TRBD2 matching 14 bases. CDR3 length: 15 amino acids. The V and J ends lost 9 bases and 3 bases, in that order; junction bases with no gene match: 5. The V gene's germline CDR1 is SNHLY and CDR2 FYNNEI. CDR3 in amino acids: CARTSGGAATDTQYF. CDR3 sequence (DNA): TGTGCCAGGACTAGCGGGGGGGCGGCGACAGATACGCAGTATTTT.

The rearrangement links TRBV19 to TRBJ1-6; 9 bases line up with TRBD1. From germline, CDR1 is LNHDA and CDR2 SQIVND (reference sequence). Trimming cost V 5 bases and J 7 bases; bases outside gene matches: 6. The CDR3 totals 15 residues. The CDR3 loop reads CASSEQGAQNSPLHF. Written as DNA, the CDR3 is TGTGCCAGTAGTGAACAGGGGGCTCAAAATTCACCCCTCCACTTT.

The CDR3 coding sequence is TGCAGCGGGGGGGACGGATCCTACGAGCAGTACTTC. Translating gives CSGGDGSYEQYF. This chain uses TRBV29-1 with TRBJ2-7; the D gene is possibly TRBD2 (6 bases). The CDR3 has 12 residues. Germline CDR1 SQVTM, CDR2 ANQGSEA. The V gene lost 7 bases and the J gene lost 1 base, with 11 bases spanning the gap.

This sequence joins TRBV7-9 and TRBJ2-5; TRBD1 agrees at 10 bases. The CDR3 runs to 14 residues. Germline V gives CDR1 SEHNR, CDR2 FQNEAQ (reference sequence). Losses at the gene ends were 4 bases for V and 2 bases for J; bases not matched to a gene: 1. CDR3 sequence: CASSSGQGQETQYF. The CDR3 DNA is TGTGCCAGCAGCTCGGGACAGGGGCAAGAGACCCAGTACTTC.

This clone was seen just once. This chain connects TRBV11-3 to TRBJ1-3; D not certain. Germline CDR1 is SGHNT and CDR2 is YENEEA. CDR3 length: 14 amino acids. V gave up 0 bases and J gave up 5 bases, with 8 bases separating them. The CDR3, as DNA: TGTGCCAGCAGCTTAGATGGCAGTAGAAACACCATATATTTT. It encodes CASSLDGSRNTIYF.

This chain joins TRBV2 and TRBJ2-1, with 8 positions matching TRBD2. Per the germline V gene, CDR1 is SNHLY and CDR2 is FYNNEI. The J segment lost 10 bases and the V segment lost 10 bases, leaving 15 bases of the junction unmatched. The CDR3 has 14 amino acids. The CDR3 is CATHRTSSPLEQFF. Here the CDR3 DNA reads TGTGCCACCCATCGGACTAGCTCCCCTTTAGAGCAGTTCTTC.

The chain recombines TRBV19 with TRBJ2-4; D is undetermined. Trimming shortened V by 3 bases and J by 6 bases, and 12 bases separated the two germline ends. This CDR3 comprises 14 residues. Germline assignment: CDR1 LNHDA and CDR2 SQIVND (reference sequence). The CDR3 region is CASSIPSWRNIQYF. CDR3 sequence (DNA): TGTGCCAGTAGTATCCCCAGTTGGAGAAACATTCAGTACTTC.

In this sample, this clone turned up once. The chain has TRBV6-6 and TRBJ1-2; D uncertain. The germline V gene has CDR1 MNHNY and CDR2 SVGAGI (reference sequence). CDR3 size: 14 residues. Trimming took 6 bases from V and 0 from J, leaving 11 bases between them. CDR3 coding DNA: TGTGCCAGCAGGACCGATGGGGCTAACTATGGCTACACCTTC. As protein: CASRTDGANYGYTF.

The chain is built from TRBV7-2 and TRBJ1-5, with D possibly TRBD1 on 6 matching bases. With 0 bases removed from V and 7 bases from J, the gap between germline ends came to 13 bases. The germline V gene has CDR1 SGHTA and CDR2 FQGNSA. This CDR3 is 15 amino acids long. The chain's CDR3 is CASSLAMGGQQPQHF. DNA of the CDR3: TGTGCCAGCAGCTTAGCGATGGGGGGCCAGCAGCCCCAGCATTTT.

The rearrangement links TRBV7-3 to TRBJ2-3; TRBD2 matches at 16 bases. The CDR3 covers 16 residues. J lost 3 bases, V lost 4 bases, and 1 base had no gene match. Germline V lookup: CDR1 SGHTA, CDR2 FQGTGA. The CDR3 DNA is TGTGCCAGCAGCTCGGGACTAGCGGGGGGGACAGATACGCAGTATTTT. Translated, it gives CASSSGLAGGTDTQYF. Full variable domain (outside the CDR3, taken from reference TRBV7-3 and TRBJ2-3): GAGVSQTPSNKVTEKGKYVELRCDPISGHTALYWYRQSLGQGPEFLIYFQGTGAADDSGLPNDRFFAVRPEGSVSTLKIQRTERGDSAVYLCASSSGLAGGTDTQYFGPGTRLTVL.